This TCR beta chain emerged from a study of sequential checkpoint blockade in melanoma (dated by TCRdb to 2018 to 2020). Background for the entire study: In a 1:1 randomization, patients received either first-line nivolumab then ipilimumab (arm A) or ipilimumab then nivolumab (arm B). Maintenance nivolumab came after both trial sequences.

Points on this clone: No cognate antigen has been identified for it. No base-level quality is on record; no much larger clone is a single base apart.

On the study overall, not on this receptor specifically: The response-prediction model combining TCR metrics and mutation burden needs validation in larger, independent patient cohorts.

Unmatched junction bases come to 7, with V trimmed by 2 bases and J by 5 bases. Based on the germline V gene, the CDR1 and CDR2 sequences are MDHEN and SYDVKM. CDR3 length: 15 amino acids, cysteine to phenylalanine. Left in the record is the CDR3 DNA by itself, 45 bases read in frame from the first base. According to the study, the label for this sample's treatment or condition signals: randomized to nivolumab then ipilimumab (arm A) or the reverse (arm B). No trial patient had received prior DNA-damaging chemotherapy. A FACS Aria II flow cytometer was used to sort live CD3+CD8+ cells that were negative for CD19 and CD56 from thawed PBMCs. Samples came from patients with melanoma in CheckMate 064, a randomized, open-label phase II trial of sequential checkpoint blockade. Peripheral blood mononuclear cells were collected by leukapheresis, purified using Ficoll-Paque, and frozen in human serum containing 10% DMSO. Immediately after sorting, the purity of the sorted blood CD3+CD8+ cells was confirmed to be >95%, and DNA was then extracted.

The immunoSEQ Assay was used to immunosequence TCRbeta CDR3 regions from genomic DNA. Genomic DNA was amplified by bias-controlled multiplex PCR before high-throughput sequencing. The original methods were these. To quantify the absolute abundance of each unique TCRbeta CDR3 region, the sequences were collapsed and filtered. Clonality, defined as 1 minus Pielou's evenness, was calculated using only productive rearrangements. Clones with significantly greater frequencies in on-treatment versus baseline samples were identified using a previously published method. TCRdb stores this immuneACCESS table with in-frame sequences only. Part of the clones is absent; in the studies checked, under half of the shortfall reflects unresolved V genes, and no reason is known for the rest. The V and J calls and clone size are taken from that table; D and trimming were inferred from the DNA. This sample has 15,000 to 20,000 clones in its table, and around 72% of those were observed once. The top ten clones comprise around 40% of the sample.

The input for sequencing was CD8+ T cells sorted from blood (inferred from file names), taken from a patient given nivolumab and ipilimumab in sequence. The chain was built from TRBV28 and TRBJ1-2, and TRBD1 matches 8 of the central bases. This sequence was found in a human donor with melanoma. CDR3 region: CASSLRTGSGYGYTF. The nucleotide sequence reads TGTGCCAGCAGTTTAAGGACAGGGTCAGGGTATGGCTACACCTTC.